Below are 5 T cell receptor beta chains sequenced from a single sample in a study of T cells in Graves' hyperthyroidism and ophthalmopathy. The source material, RNA transcripts, was used to amplify TCR beta CDR3 regions. An initial round of RT-PCR targeting the TCR CDR3 relied on the HTBI primer set. TCRdb re-derived calls from the multiplex PCR reads in MiXCR, one entry per CDR3 protein. The sample lists approximately 610,000 distinct CDR3 sequences, 14% to 15% occurring once. Sequencing was carried out using blood. The receptor set was obtained from a woman in her thirties or forties with Graves' ophthalmopathy.

Ten or more counts support this clonotype. The chain is built from TRBV19 and TRBJ2-7, with 11 bases aligning to TRBD2. The CDR3 covers 16 residues. Germline trimming cut 5 bases from V and 1 base from J; bases unmatched to any gene: 7. From germline, CDR1 is LNHDA and CDR2 SQIVND (reference sequence). The chain's CDR3 is CASSFTGTSGSYEQYF. In DNA, the CDR3 is TGTGCCAGTAGTTTTACCGGGACTAGCGGATCCTACGAGCAGTACTTC.

V and J are TRBV18 and TRBJ1-1; unclear D gene. The CDR3 is 14 residues long. Trimming left V 6 bases short and J 0 bases short, with 11 bases between. Per the germline V gene, CDR1 is KGHSH and CDR2 is LQKENI. For the CDR3, the DNA is TGTGCCAGCTCGACCACGCGCATGAACACTGAAGCTTTCTTT. Translation gives CASSTTRMNTEAFF.

This chain uses TRBV12-3 or TRBV12-4 with TRBJ1-1; 7 bases match TRBD1. This CDR3 has 13 amino acids. The V segment lost 4 bases and the J segment 8 bases; nucleotides outside the gene matches: 7. CDR3 loop: CASSSTGTDEAFF. CDR3 nucleotides: TGTGCCAGCAGTTCAACCGGGACAGACGAAGCTTTCTTT.

This clonotype came up a few times. The rearrangement joins TRBV3-1 to TRBJ1-2, with D possibly matching TRBD1 (6 bases). With 4 bases removed from V and 7 bases from J, the gap between germline ends came to 16 bases. The CDR3 is made up of 14 amino acids. From germline, CDR1 is LGHDT and CDR2 YNNKEL (reference sequence). The CDR3 region is CASSPSEGGPGYTF. DNA for the CDR3: TGTGCCAGCAGCCCCTCTGAAGGGGGGCCTGGCTACACCTTC.

On this clonotype: Just one base apart from a much larger clone, this may be a read error. This chain joins TRBV2 and TRBJ2-7, with unresolved D. Germline V gene data show CDR1 as SNHLY and CDR2 as FYNNEI. The CDR3 contains 10 residues. The chain's CDR3 is CASGEYEQCF. The CDR3 nucleotides are TGTGCCAGCGGGGAATACGAGCAGTGCTTC.